This paragraph reports one T cell receptor (beta chain). The data are from a study of T cells expressing NK-cell markers. About the research overall: Sorted T-cell subsets CD3+CD56+NKG2C+, CD3+CD56+NKG2C- and CD3+CD56-NKG2C+ were TCR beta-sequenced.

The TCR beta cDNA came from 5'RACE template switching with UMIs. After re-calling the 5' RACE reads, TCRdb lists one entry per CDR3 protein, DNA absent. The sample totals fewer than 300,000 distinct CDR3 sequences. This clonotype was sampled from a woman aged 18 to 75 in good health. Sequencing input: blood T cells: a sorted CD56 or NKG2C T cell subset, CD4+ or CD8+ T cells, or bulk PBMC T cells (not recorded which).

CDR3 sequence: CSVDTDRGTDTQYF. The chain joins TRBV29-1 to TRBJ2-3; TCRdb's D gene call, TRBD1, goes unchecked for lack of DNA. The CDR3 covers 14 residues. Germline V gives CDR1 SQVTM, CDR2 ANQGSEA.